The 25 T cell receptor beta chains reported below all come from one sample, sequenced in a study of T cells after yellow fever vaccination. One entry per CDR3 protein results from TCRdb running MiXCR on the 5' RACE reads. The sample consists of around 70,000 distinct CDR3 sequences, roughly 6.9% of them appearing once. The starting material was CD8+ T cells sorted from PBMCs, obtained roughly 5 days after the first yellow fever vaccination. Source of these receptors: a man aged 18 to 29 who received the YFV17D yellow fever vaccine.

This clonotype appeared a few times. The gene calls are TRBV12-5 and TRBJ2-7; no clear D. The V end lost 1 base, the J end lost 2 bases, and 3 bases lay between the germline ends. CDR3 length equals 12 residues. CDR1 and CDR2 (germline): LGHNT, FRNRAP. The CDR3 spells CASGLGPYEQYF. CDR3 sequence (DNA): TGTGCTAGTGGTTTGGGGCCCTACGAGCAGTACTTC.

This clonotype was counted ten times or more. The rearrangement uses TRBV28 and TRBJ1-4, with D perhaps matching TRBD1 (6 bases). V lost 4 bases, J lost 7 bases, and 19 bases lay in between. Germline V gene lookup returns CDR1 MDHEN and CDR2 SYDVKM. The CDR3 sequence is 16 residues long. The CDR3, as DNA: TGTGCCAGCAGTTCCCCCCGGAGGGGGGGCCCTGAAAAACTGTTTTTT. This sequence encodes CASSSPRRGGPEKLFF.

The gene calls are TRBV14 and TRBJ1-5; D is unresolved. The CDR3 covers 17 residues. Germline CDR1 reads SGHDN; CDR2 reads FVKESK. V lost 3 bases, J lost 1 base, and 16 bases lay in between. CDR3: CASSQGPTKASNQPQHF. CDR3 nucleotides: TGTGCCAGCAGCCAGGGTCCGACTAAGGCGAGCAATCAGCCCCAGCATTTT.

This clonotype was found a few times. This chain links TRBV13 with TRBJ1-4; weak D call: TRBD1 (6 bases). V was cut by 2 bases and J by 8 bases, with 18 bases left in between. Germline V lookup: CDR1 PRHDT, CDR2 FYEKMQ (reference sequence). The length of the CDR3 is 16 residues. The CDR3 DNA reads TGTGCCAGCAGCTTACTGGCGGACAGTCCGAAGGAAAAACTGTTTTTT. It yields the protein CASSLLADSPKEKLFF.

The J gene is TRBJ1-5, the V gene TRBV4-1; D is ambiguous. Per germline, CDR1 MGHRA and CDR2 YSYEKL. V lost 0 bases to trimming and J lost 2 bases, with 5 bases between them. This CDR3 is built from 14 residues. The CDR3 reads CASSQDRGNQPQHF. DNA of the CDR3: TGCGCCAGCAGCCAAGACCGGGGCAATCAGCCCCAGCATTTT.

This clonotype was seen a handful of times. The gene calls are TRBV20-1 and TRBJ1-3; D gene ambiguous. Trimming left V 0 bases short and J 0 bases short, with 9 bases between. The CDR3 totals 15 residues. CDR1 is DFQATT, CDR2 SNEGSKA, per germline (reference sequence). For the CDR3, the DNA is TGCAGTGCTAGAGATCGAGGGATCTCTGGAAACACCATATATTTT. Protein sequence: CSARDRGISGNTIYF.

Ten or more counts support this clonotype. The CDR3 is CASSQETGTPGDTQYF. DNA of the CDR3: TGTGCCAGCAGCCAAGAAACGGGGACCCCGGGGGATACGCAGTATTTT. The rearrangement links TRBV4-2 to TRBJ2-3; possibly TRBD1 or TRBD2 for D (5 bases each). Trimming took 0 bases from V and 6 from J, leaving 16 bases between them. The CDR3 has 16 amino acids. The germline V gene encodes CDR1 LGHNA and CDR2 YNFKEQ.

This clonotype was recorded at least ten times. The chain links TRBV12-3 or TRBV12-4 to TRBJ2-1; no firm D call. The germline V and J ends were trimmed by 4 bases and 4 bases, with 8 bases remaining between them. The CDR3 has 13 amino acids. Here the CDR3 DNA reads TGTGCCAGCAGTTCCGTCGGGTACAATGAGCAGTTCTTC. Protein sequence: CASSSVGYNEQFF.

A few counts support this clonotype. CDR3 DNA sequence: TGTGCCAGCAGCCAGGGACTAGTCGAAGAGACCCAGTACTTC. Amino acid sequence: CASSQGLVEETQYF. The V call is TRBV4-2, the J call TRBJ2-5; 8 bases fit TRBD2. The CDR3 sequence is 14 residues long. The trim removed 3 bases at V and 3 bases at J, leaving 3 bases unmatched. In germline, CDR1 is LGHNA, CDR2 YNFKEQ.

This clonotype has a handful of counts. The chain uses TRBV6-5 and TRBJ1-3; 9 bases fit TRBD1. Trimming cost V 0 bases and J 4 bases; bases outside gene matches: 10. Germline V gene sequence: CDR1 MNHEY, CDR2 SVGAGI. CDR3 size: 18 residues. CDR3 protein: CASSYSAIGQGYGNTIYF. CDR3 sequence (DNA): TGTGCCAGCAGTTACTCGGCGATCGGACAGGGGTACGGAAACACCATATATTTT.

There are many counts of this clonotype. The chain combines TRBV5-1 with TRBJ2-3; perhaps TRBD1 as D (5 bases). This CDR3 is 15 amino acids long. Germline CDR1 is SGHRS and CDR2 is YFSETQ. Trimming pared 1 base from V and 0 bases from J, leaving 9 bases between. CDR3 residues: CASSLRQLSTDTQYF. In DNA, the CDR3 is TGCGCCAGCAGCTTGAGACAGCTTAGCACAGATACGCAGTATTTT.

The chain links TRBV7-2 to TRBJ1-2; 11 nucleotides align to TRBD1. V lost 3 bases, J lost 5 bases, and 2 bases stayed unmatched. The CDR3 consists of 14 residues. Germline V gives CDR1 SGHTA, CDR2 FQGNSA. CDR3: CASSFGQGAYGYTF. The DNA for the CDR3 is TGTGCCAGCAGCTTCGGACAGGGGGCGTATGGCTACACCTTC. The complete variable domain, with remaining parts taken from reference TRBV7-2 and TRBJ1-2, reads GAGVSQSPSNKVTEKGKDVELRCDPISGHTALYWYRQSLGQGLEFLIYFQGNSAPDKSGLPSDRFSAERTGGSVSTLTIQRTQQEDSAVYLCASSFGQGAYGYTFGSGTRLTVV.

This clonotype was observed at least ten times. In nucleotides, the CDR3 is TGTGCCAGCCGAAGGATCGGAGAGGAAGCTTTCTTT. It specifies CASRRIGEEAFF. V is TRBV6-5 and J is TRBJ1-1; D is unresolved. The V gene's germline CDR1 is MNHEY and CDR2 SVGAGI. V shed 8 bases and J shed 8 bases, with 15 bases lying between them. CDR3 size: 12 residues.

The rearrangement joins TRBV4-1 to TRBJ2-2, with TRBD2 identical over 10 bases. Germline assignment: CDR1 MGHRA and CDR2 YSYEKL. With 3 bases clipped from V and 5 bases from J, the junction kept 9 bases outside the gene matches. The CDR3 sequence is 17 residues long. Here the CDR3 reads CASSHLFLAGETGELFF. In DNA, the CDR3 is TGCGCCAGCAGCCACCTTTTTCTAGCGGGGGAGACCGGGGAGCTGTTTTTT.

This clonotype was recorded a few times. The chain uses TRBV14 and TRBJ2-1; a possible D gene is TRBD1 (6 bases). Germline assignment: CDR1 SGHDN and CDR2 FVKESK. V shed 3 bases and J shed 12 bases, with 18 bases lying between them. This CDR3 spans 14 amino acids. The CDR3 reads CASSQGTGLKGQFF. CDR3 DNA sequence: TGTGCCAGCAGCCAGGGCACAGGGCTTAAAGGGCAGTTCTTC.

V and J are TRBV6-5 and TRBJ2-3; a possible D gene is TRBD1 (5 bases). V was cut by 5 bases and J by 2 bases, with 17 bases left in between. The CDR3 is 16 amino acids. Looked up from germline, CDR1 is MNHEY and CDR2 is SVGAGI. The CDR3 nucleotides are TGTGCCAGCAGTACTGGGGAAGTCAGGGTCACAGATACGCAGTATTTT. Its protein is CASSTGEVRVTDTQYF.

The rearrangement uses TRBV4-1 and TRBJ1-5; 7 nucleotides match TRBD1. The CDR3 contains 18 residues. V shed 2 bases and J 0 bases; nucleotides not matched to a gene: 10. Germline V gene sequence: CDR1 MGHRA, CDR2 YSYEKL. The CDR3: CASSQKLAGGYSNQPQHF. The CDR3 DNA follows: TGCGCCAGCAGCCAAAAATTGGCAGGGGGGTATAGCAATCAGCCCCAGCATTTT.

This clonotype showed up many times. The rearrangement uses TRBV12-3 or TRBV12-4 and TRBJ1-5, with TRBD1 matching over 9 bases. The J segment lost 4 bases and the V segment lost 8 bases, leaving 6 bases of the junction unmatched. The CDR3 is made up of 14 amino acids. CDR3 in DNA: TGTGCCAGCCGCCGGGACAGGGAAAATCAGCCCCAGCATTTT. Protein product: CASRRDRENQPQHF.

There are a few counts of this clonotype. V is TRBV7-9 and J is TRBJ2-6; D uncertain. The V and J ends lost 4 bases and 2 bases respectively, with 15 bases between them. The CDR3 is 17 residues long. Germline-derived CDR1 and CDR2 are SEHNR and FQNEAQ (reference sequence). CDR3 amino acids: CASSSGPSLAGANVLTF. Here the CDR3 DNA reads TGTGCCAGCAGCTCTGGGCCCAGCCTAGCTGGGGCCAACGTCCTGACTTTC.

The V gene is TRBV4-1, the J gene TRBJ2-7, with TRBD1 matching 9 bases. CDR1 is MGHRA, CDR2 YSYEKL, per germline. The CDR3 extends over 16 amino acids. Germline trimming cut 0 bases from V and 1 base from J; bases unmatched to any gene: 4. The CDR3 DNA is TGCGCCAGCAGCCAAGAGTGGGGACAGGGATCCTACGAGCAGTACTTC. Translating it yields CASSQEWGQGSYEQYF.

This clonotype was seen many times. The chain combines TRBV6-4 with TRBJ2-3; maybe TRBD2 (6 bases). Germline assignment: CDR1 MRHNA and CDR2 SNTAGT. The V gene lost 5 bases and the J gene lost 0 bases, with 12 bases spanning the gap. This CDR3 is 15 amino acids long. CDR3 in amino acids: CASSLTAGSTDTQYF. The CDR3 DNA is TGTGCCAGCAGTCTGACGGCGGGGAGCACAGATACGCAGTATTTT.

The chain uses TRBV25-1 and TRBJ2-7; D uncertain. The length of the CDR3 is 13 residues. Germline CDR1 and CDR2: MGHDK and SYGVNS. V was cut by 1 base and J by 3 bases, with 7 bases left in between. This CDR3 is CASSELGLYEQYF. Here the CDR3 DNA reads TGTGCCAGCAGTGAATTAGGGCTCTACGAGCAGTACTTC.

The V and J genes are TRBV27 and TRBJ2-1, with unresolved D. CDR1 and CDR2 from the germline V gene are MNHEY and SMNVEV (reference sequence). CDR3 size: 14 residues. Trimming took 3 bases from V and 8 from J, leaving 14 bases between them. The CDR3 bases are TGTGCCAGCAGTTTTGGGTTTAGTGAATATGAGCAGTTCTTC. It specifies CASSFGFSEYEQFF.

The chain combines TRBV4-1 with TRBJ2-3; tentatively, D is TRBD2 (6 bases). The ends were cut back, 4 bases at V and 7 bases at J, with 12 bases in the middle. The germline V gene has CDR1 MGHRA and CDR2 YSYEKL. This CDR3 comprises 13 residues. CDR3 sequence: CASSPPGGYTQYF. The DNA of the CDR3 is TGCGCCAGCAGCCCTCCCGGGGGTTATACGCAGTATTTT.

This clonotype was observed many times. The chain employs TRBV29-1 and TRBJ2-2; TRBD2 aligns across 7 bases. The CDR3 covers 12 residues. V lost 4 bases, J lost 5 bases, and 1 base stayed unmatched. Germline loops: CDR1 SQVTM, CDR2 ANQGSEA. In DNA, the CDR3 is TGCAGCGTTGTGGGGGGGACCGGGGAGCTGTTTTTT. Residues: CSVVGGTGELFF.